The next 23 T cell receptor beta chains were all read from a single sample in a study of blood T cell repertoires in COVID-19. The protocol was immunoSEQ multiplex PCR, while the TCRdb copy is restricted to in-frame clones and leaves out a portion. The sample lists roughly 350,000 clones, about 88% occurring once. The sample taken for sequencing was peripheral blood. All receptors derive from an older woman with COVID-19, enrolled during active disease.

The chain has TRBV27 and TRBJ2-5, with TRBD2 identical over 10 bases. V lost 0 bases, J lost 2 bases, and 15 bases stayed unmatched. The CDR3 runs to 20 residues. Germline-derived CDR1 and CDR2 are MNHEY and SMNVEV (reference sequence). The CDR3 protein is CASSLSSRHERGGPQETQYF. The DNA of the CDR3 is TGTGCCAGCAGTTTATCGTCCAGGCACGAGCGGGGGGGCCCGCAAGAGACCCAGTACTTC.

The chain combines TRBV12-3 or TRBV12-4 with TRBJ2-7, with TRBD2 matching over 8 bases. This CDR3 is built from 13 residues. J lost 5 bases, V lost 8 bases, and 8 bases had no gene match. The CDR3 loop is CASLTGGTHEQYF. Here the CDR3 DNA reads TGTGCCAGCTTAACGGGGGGGACCCACGAGCAGTACTTC.

The rearrangement uses TRBV20-1 and TRBJ2-3; 10 bases are a match to TRBD2. Germline V gives CDR1 DFQATT, CDR2 SNEGSKA (reference sequence). CDR3 size: 16 residues. J was trimmed by 0 bases and V by 3 bases; bases with no gene match: 6. This chain's CDR3 is CSASPGTSVSTDTQYF. CDR3 bases: TGCAGTGCTAGTCCCGGGACTAGCGTTAGCACAGATACGCAGTATTTT.

The genes are TRBV5-1 and TRBJ1-1; 8 nucleotides agree with TRBD1. V dropped 6 bases and J dropped 4; count of bases not matched to a gene: 8. This CDR3 comprises 14 residues. Looked up from germline, CDR1 is SGHRS and CDR2 is YFSETQ. The CDR3 reads CASTVAGGVTEAFF. The CDR3 DNA reads as TGCGCCAGCACCGTCGCAGGGGGCGTCACTGAAGCTTTCTTT.

The rearrangement uses TRBV19 and TRBJ2-7, with 7 bases that match TRBD1. The CDR3 has 15 amino acids. Germline V CDR1 and CDR2: LNHDA, SQIVND (reference sequence). V was pared by 3 bases and J by 4 bases, with 9 bases of the junction left unmatched. CDR3 in amino acids: CASSISTGPTYEQYF. DNA for the CDR3: TGTGCCAGTAGTATTTCGACAGGGCCTACGTACGAGCAGTACTTC.

The rearrangement links TRBV19 to TRBJ2-7; 10 bases line up with TRBD1. This CDR3 has 13 residues. Trimming at V came to 4 bases and at J to 4 bases, leaving 1 base not matched to a gene. The germline gives CDR1 LNHDA, CDR2 SQIVND (reference sequence). CDR3 in amino acids: CASSRTGGYEQYF. The CDR3 DNA sequence: TGTGCCAGTAGTAGGACAGGGGGGTACGAGCAGTACTTC.

The chain carries TRBV19 and TRBJ1-1; no clear D. Trimming left V 3 bases short and J 9 bases short, with 11 bases between. CDR3 size: 12 residues. Per germline, CDR1 LNHDA and CDR2 SQIVND (reference sequence). The CDR3, as DNA: TGTGCCAGTAGTATGCCGGGGAGGCAAGCTTTCTTT. Its protein is CASSMPGRQAFF.

The CDR3 region has the DNA TGTGCTAGTGCCCGGACAGGGGGCAACGAGCAGTACTTC. Translation: CASARTGGNEQYF. The chain has TRBV12-5 and TRBJ2-7; 11 nucleotides line up with TRBD1. Germline lookup yields CDR1 LGHNT and CDR2 FRNRAP. The junction had 4 bases not matched to a gene; V was cut back by 7 bases and J by 5 bases. This CDR3 contains 13 residues.

The V and J genes are TRBV28 and TRBJ1-1, with D perhaps TRBD1 (6 bases). The CDR3 runs 14 residues. Trimming removed 7 bases at V and 6 bases at J, with 18 bases between. Per germline, CDR1 MDHEN and CDR2 SYDVKM. The CDR3 sequence: CASNPQGRTPEAFF. For the CDR3, the DNA is TGTGCCAGCAACCCACAGGGAAGAACGCCTGAAGCTTTCTTT. Variable domain in full (rest from reference TRBV28 and TRBJ1-1): DVKVTQSSRYLVKRTGEKVFLECVQDMDHENMFWYRQDPGLGLRLIYFSYDVKMKEKGDIPEGYSVSREKKERFSLILESASTNQTSMYLCASNPQGRTPEAFFGQGTRLTVV.

The J gene is TRBJ1-2, the V gene TRBV3-1 (or the pseudogene TRBV3-2); D is undetermined. The CDR3 length is 11 residues. The germline CDR1 and CDR2 sequences are LGHDT and YNNKEL (reference sequence). The germline V and J ends were trimmed by 1 base and 8 bases, with 5 bases remaining between them. The CDR3 spells CASSQVGGYTF. The CDR3 region has the DNA TGTGCCAGCAGCCAAGTGGGCGGCTACACCTTC.

Here the CDR3 reads CATRAELKLFF. The DNA of the CDR3 is TGTGCCACCAGGGCGGAGTTGAAACTGTTTTTT. V and J are TRBV24-1 and TRBJ1-4; D unclear. Germline CDR1 reads KGHDR; CDR2 reads SFDVKD. The CDR3 spans 11 residues. The V end was cut by 7 bases, the J end by 11 bases, with 10 bases between.

The chain uses TRBV15 and TRBJ2-7; 8 nucleotides line up with TRBD1. V trimming: 2 bases; J trimming: 6 bases; junction bases outside the gene matches: 3. From germline, CDR1 is LNHNV and CDR2 YYDKDF (reference sequence). The CDR3 sequence is 13 residues long. The CDR3 DNA sequence: TGTGCCACCAGCAGAAAGGACAGGGCCGAGCAGTACTTC. Its translation: CATSRKDRAEQYF.

The rearrangement uses TRBV3-1 (or the pseudogene TRBV3-2) and TRBJ2-7; 10 nucleotides align to TRBD2. V dropped 4 bases and J dropped 1; count of bases not matched to a gene: 4. This CDR3 has 15 residues. Germline V CDR1 and CDR2: LGHDT, YNNKEL (reference sequence). CDR3: CASSRLAGLSYEQYF. CDR3 DNA: TGTGCCAGCAGCCGACTAGCGGGTCTATCCTACGAGCAGTACTTC.

The table lists this clone with a count of one. This chain connects TRBV6-5 to TRBJ2-7; 11 bases map to TRBD1. This CDR3 region has 14 residues. CDR1 is MNHEY and CDR2 is SVGAGI in the germline V gene. The V gene end was trimmed by 6 bases and the J gene end by 9 bases; junction bases not matched to a gene: 10. For the CDR3, the DNA is TGTGCCAGCAGAGAGTTCGGGACAGGGGGAGGGCAGTACTTC. Amino acids: CASREFGTGGGQYF.

J is TRBJ1-5 and V is TRBV27; D might be TRBD1 (6 bases). Trimming stripped 3 bases from V and 5 bases from J, with 17 bases between. Per germline, CDR1 MNHEY and CDR2 SMNVEV (reference sequence). The CDR3 length is 16 residues. CDR3 DNA: TGTGCCAGCAGTTTCCCCGCAGGGGTGGCAGATCAGCCCCAGCATTTT. Its protein product is CASSFPAGVADQPQHF.

The chain joins TRBV7-9 to TRBJ2-3; 8 bases align to TRBD1. The V segment lost 0 bases and the J segment 7 bases; nucleotides outside the gene matches: 6. The CDR3 covers 15 residues. Per germline, CDR1 SEHNR and CDR2 FQNEAQ (reference sequence). The DNA of the CDR3 is TGTGCCAGCAGCTTAGCCGGCACAGGGGGAAATACGCAGTATTTT. Its translation: CASSLAGTGGNTQYF.

This chain connects TRBV25-1 to TRBJ1-4; a weak D match, TRBD1 (6 bases). V lost 2 bases and J 5 bases, leaving 9 bases between the germline ends. CDR3 length equals 14 residues. CDR1 and CDR2 from the germline V gene are MGHDK and SYGVNS. The CDR3 region is CASSEGTRNEKLFF. CDR3 nucleotide sequence: TGTGCCAGCAGTGAAGGGACACGGAATGAAAAACTGTTTTTT.

The chain joins TRBV4-1 to TRBJ2-3, with D perhaps TRBD1 (5 bases). V dropped 1 base and J dropped 1 base, with 21 bases sitting between them. Germline V gene lookup returns CDR1 MGHRA and CDR2 YSYEKL. The CDR3 has 19 amino acids. The CDR3 reads CASSQAGVYQGIGTDTQYF. The CDR3 DNA reads as TGCGCCAGCAGCCAAGCTGGGGTATATCAGGGAATCGGCACAGATACGCAGTATTTT.

The J gene is TRBJ1-3, the V gene TRBV9; D is perhaps TRBD1 (6 bases). V was trimmed by 0 bases and J by 4 bases, leaving 17 bases between them. This CDR3 is 17 amino acids long. CDR1 is SGDLS and CDR2 is YYNGEE in the germline V gene. CDR3 sequence: CASSVATGLGSGNTIYF. CDR3 in DNA: TGTGCCAGCAGCGTAGCTACAGGGCTGGGGTCAGGAAACACCATATATTTT.

The rearrangement joins TRBV6-2 or TRBV6-3 to TRBJ1-2; no clear D. Germline CDR1 and CDR2: MNHEY and SVGEGT. V was clipped by 4 bases and J by 0 bases, with 12 bases between them. This CDR3 has 15 residues. The CDR3 spells CASSSYVAANYGYTF. The CDR3 DNA sequence: TGTGCCAGCAGTTCCTATGTTGCTGCTAACTATGGCTACACCTTC.

The rearrangement uses TRBV29-1 and TRBJ1-5; D possibly corresponds to TRBD1 (6 bases). There are 13 residues in the CDR3. V was shortened by 4 bases and J by 5 bases, with 12 bases between the two germline ends. Germline CDR1 reads SQVTM; CDR2 reads ANQGSEA. This chain's CDR3 is CSVVRGADQPQHF. CDR3 nucleotide sequence: TGCAGCGTTGTACGGGGGGCTGATCAGCCCCAGCATTTT.

This chain uses TRBV5-1 with TRBJ1-4, with 7 bases fitting TRBD1. J was trimmed by 3 bases and V by 0 bases; bases with no gene match: 2. CDR1 is SGHRS, CDR2 YFSETQ, per germline. This CDR3 has 15 residues. CDR3 residues: CASSLGTGSNEKLFF. Here the CDR3 DNA reads TGCGCCAGCAGCTTGGGGACAGGTTCTAATGAAAAACTGTTTTTT.

This clone was counted a few times. J is TRBJ1-2 and V is TRBV10-3; tentatively, D is TRBD1 (6 bases). This CDR3 comprises 13 residues. V gave up 4 bases and J gave up 3 bases, with 9 bases separating them. From germline, CDR1 is ENHRY and CDR2 SYGVKD. CDR3 nucleotides: TGTGCCATCAGTGTGAACAGGGACTATGGCTACACCTTC. Translation gives CAISVNRDYGYTF.